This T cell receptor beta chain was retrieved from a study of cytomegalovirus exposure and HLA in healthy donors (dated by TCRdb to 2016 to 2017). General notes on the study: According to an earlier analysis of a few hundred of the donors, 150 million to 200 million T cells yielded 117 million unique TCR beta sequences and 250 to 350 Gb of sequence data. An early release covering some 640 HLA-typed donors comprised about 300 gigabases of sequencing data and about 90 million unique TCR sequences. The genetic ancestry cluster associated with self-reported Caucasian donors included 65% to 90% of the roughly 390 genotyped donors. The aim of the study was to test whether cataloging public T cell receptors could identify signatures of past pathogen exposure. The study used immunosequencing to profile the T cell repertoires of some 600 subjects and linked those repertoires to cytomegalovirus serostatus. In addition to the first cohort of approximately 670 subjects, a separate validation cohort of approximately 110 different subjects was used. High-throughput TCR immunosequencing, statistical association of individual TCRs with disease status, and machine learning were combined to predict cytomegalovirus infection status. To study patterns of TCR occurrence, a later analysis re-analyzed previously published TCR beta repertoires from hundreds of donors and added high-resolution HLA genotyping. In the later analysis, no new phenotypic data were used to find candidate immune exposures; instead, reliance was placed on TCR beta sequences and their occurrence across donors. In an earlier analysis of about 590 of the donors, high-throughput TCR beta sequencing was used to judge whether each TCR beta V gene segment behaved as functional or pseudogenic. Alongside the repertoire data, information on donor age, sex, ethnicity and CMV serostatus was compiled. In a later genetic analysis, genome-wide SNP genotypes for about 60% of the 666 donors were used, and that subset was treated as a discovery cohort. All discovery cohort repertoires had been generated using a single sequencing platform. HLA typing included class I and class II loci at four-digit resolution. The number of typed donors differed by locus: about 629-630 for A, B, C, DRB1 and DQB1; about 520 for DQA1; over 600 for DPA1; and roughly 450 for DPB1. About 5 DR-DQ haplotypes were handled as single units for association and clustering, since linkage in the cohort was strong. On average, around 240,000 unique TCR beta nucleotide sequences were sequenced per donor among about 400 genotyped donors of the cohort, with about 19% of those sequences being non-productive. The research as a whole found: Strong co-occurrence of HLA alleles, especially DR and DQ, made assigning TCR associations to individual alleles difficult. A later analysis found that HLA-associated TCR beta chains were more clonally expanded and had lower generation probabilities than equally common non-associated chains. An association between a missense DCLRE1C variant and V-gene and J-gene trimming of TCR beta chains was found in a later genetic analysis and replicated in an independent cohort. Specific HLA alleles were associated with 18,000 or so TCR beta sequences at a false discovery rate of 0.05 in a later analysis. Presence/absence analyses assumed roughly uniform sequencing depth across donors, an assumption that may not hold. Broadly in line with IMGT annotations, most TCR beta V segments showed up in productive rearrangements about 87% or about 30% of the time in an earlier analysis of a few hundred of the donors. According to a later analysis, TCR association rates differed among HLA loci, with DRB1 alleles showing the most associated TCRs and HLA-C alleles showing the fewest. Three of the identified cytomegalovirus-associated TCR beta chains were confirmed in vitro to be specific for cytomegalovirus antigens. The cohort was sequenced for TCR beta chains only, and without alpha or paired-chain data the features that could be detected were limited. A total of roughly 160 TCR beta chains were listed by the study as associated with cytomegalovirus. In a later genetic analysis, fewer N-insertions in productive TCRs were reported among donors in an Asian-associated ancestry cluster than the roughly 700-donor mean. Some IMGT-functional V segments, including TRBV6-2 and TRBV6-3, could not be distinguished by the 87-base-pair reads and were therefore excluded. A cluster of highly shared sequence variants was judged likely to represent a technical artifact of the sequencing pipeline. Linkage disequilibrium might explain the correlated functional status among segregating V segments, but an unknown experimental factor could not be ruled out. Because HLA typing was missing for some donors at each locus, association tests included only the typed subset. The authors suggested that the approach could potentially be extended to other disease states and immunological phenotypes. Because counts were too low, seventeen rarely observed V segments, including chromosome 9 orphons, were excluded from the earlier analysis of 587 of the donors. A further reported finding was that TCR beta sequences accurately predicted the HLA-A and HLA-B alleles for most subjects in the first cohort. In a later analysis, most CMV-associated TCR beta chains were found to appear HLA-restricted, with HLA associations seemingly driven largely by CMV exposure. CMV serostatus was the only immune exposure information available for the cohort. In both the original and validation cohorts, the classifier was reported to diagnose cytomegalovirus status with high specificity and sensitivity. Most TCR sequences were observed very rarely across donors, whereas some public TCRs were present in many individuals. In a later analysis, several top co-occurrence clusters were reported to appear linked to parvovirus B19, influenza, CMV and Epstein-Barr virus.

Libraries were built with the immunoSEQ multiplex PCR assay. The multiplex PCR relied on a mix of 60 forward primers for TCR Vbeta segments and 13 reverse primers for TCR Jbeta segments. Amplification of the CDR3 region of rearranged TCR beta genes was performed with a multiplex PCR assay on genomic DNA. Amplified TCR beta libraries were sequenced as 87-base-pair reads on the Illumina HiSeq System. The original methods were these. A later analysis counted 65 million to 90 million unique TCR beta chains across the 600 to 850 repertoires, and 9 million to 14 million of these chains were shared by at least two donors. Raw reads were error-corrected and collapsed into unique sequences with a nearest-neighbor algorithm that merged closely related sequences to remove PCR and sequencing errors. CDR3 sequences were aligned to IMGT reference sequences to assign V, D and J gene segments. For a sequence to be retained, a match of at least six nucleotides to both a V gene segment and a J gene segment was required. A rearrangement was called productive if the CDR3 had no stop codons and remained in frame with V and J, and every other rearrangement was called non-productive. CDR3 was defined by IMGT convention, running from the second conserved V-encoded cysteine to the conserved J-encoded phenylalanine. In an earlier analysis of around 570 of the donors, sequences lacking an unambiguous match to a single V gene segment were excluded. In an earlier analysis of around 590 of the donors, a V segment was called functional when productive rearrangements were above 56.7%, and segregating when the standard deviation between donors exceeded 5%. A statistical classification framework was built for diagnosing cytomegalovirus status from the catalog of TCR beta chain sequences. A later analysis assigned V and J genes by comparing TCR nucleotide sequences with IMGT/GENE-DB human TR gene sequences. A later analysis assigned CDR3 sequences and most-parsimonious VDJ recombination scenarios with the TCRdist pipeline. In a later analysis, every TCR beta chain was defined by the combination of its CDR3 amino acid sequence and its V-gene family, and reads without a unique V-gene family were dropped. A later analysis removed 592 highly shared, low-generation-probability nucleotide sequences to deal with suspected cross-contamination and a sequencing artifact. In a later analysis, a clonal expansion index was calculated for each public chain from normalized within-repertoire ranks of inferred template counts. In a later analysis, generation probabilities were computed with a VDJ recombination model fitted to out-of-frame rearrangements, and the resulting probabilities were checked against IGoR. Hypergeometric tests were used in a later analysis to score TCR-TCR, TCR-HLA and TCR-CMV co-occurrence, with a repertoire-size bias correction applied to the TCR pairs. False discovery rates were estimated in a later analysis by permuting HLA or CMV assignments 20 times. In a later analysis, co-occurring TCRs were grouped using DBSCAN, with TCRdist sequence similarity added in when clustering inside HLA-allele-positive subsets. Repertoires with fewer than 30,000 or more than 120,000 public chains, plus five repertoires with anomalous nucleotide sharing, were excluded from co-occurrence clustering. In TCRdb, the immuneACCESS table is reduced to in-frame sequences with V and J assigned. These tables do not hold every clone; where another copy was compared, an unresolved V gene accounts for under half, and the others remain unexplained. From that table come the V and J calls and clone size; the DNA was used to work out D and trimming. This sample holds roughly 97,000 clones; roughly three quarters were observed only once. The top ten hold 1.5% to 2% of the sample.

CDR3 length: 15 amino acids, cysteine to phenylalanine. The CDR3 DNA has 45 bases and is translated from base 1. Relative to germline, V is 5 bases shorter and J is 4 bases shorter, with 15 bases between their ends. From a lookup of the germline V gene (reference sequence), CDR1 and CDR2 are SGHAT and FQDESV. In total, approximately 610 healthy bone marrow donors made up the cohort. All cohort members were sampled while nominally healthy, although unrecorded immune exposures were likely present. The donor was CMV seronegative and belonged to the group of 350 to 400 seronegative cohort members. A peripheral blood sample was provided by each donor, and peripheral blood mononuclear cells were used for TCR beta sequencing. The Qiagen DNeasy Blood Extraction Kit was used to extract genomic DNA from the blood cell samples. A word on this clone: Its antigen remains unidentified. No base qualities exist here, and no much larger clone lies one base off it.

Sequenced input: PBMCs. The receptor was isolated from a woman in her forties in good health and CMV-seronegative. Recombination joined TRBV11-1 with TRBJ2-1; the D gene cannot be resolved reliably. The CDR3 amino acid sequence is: CASSREDFGYNEQFF. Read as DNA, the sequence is TGTGCCAGCAGCCGAGAGGATTTTGGGTACAATGAGCAGTTCTTC.